Listed here is a single TCR beta chain. The target antigen is unknown. MiXCR was run by TCRdb on the reads, yielding one entry per CDR3 protein. The repertoire holds roughly 920,000 distinct CDR3 sequences, with approximately 31% as singletons. Germline loops: CDR1 SGDLS, CDR2 YYNGEE. Between the trimmed V and J ends, which lost 0 bases and 4 bases, there was a span of 14 bases. This CDR3 comprises 16 residues. The sample originates from a study of T cell repertoires in cytomegalovirus infection. About the research overall: Public TCR beta signatures provided an indication of both CMV infection and a matching HLA type. Whole-study results and caveats: In two of eight donors, the top clonotype was HLA-C-restricted CMV-specific.

The chain uses TRBV9 and TRBJ2-1, with D hard to call. The input for sequencing was cultured CD8+ T cells from PBMCs, taken from culture after CMV antigen stimulation. The TCR originated in a human donor in good health (CMV status not recorded). Some clones in this sample may be carry-over from other donors' samples. CDR3 amino acids: CASSVGVGFGYNEQFF. The CDR3 bases are TGTGCCAGCAGCGTAGGCGTGGGTTTCGGATACAATGAGCAGTTCTTC.